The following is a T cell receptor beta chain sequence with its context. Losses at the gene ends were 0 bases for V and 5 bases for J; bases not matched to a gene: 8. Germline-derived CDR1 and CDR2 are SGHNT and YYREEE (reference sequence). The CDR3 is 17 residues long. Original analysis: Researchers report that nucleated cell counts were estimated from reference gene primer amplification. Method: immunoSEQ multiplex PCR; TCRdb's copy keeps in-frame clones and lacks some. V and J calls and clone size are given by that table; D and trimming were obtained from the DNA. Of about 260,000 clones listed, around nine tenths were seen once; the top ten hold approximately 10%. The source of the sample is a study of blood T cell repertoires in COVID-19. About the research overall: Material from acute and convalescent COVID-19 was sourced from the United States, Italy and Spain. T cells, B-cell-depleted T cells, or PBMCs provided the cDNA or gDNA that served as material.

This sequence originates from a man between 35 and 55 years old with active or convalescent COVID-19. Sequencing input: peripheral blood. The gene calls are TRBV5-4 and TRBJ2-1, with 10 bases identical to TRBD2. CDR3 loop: CASSLVLLAGAHNEQFF. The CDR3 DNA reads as TGTGCCAGCAGCTTGGTACTTCTAGCGGGGGCTCACAATGAGCAGTTCTTC. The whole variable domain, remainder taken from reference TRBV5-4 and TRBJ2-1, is ETGVTQSPTHLIKTRGQQVTLRCSSQSGHNTVSWYQQALGQGPQFIFQYYREEENGRGNFPPRFSGLQFPNYSSELNVNALELDDSALYLCASSLVLLAGAHNEQFFGPGTRLTVL.